Listed here are 15 T cell receptor beta chains from one sample, sequenced in a study of blood T cell repertoires in COVID-19 (TCRdb year 2020). Library creation used the immunoSEQ multiplex PCR assay. Sourced from immuneACCESS, this table was stored by TCRdb with only in-frame sequences that have V and J called. A share of the clones is absent; for the studies checked, an unresolved V gene accounts for under half, and the remainder has no known explanation. The sample table holds under 350,000 clones, of which roughly 86% were seen once. The leading ten clones occupy about 2.7% of the sample. Sequencing used PBMCs or T cells enriched from blood (not recorded which). These receptors were collected from a woman aged 18-29 years who had recovered from COVID-19.

This rearrangement joins TRBV12-3 or TRBV12-4 to TRBJ1-1; D unclear. Trimming took off 7 bases at V and 1 base at J, with 4 bases between the two ends. The CDR3 runs 11 residues. In DNA form, the CDR3 reads TGTGCCAGCACCCAGAACACTGAAGCTTTCTTT. Its protein product is CASTQNTEAFF.

Remarks on this clone: The sample holds other DNA sequences that translate to the same CDR3. The rearrangement links TRBV25-1 to TRBJ2-3; D gene unclear. CDR1 and CDR2 (germline): MGHDK, SYGVNS. V lost 0 bases, J lost 3 bases, and 7 bases lay in between. CDR3 length: 14 residues. Written as DNA, the CDR3 is TGTGCCAGCAGTGAATATGCGCTGACAGATACGCAGTATTTT. Translation: CASSEYALTDTQYF.

The chain is built from TRBV11-3 and TRBJ2-5; D is possibly TRBD1 (5 bases). The CDR3 contains 14 residues. Germline assignment: CDR1 SGHNT and CDR2 YENEEA. V was pared by 2 bases and J by 3 bases, with 10 bases between. The CDR3 DNA sequence: TGTGCCAGCAGCTTACGGGCAGGGAAAGAGACCCAGTACTTC. Translating gives CASSLRAGKETQYF.

This clone was detected once. This chain links TRBV28 with TRBJ1-3, with unresolved D. V lost 5 bases and J 2 bases, leaving 22 bases between the germline ends. Germline CDR1 is MDHEN and CDR2 is SYDVKM. The CDR3 is 18 amino acids. The CDR3: CASSVGPGPPGAGNTIYF. The CDR3 DNA follows: TGTGCCAGCAGTGTAGGTCCTGGTCCTCCCGGGGCTGGAAACACCATATATTTT.

The chain combines TRBV5-4 with TRBJ2-7, with D possibly TRBD2 on 5 matching bases. Trimming left V 4 bases short and J 4 bases short, with 24 bases between. The CDR3 is 17 amino acids. Germline assignment: CDR1 SGHNT and CDR2 YYREEE (reference sequence). The CDR3 region has the DNA TGTGCCAGCAGCACGCGGGCGGGTTACGGGGATCGATACGAGCAGTACTTC. It specifies CASSTRAGYGDRYEQYF.

The rearrangement links TRBV18 to TRBJ2-7, with TRBD1 identical over 10 bases. From germline, CDR1 is KGHSH and CDR2 LQKENI. V gave up 2 bases and J gave up 2 bases; unmatched junction bases: 3. This CDR3 region has 15 residues. This CDR3 is CASSPMTGGPYEQYF. The CDR3 DNA sequence: TGTGCCAGCTCACCAATGACAGGGGGCCCCTACGAGCAGTACTTC.

The chain carries TRBV7-9 and TRBJ2-3, with 12 positions matching TRBD2. V lost 5 bases, J lost 0 bases, and 6 bases stayed unmatched. CDR3 length: 17 residues. CDR1 and CDR2 from the germline V gene are SEHNR and FQNEAQ (reference sequence). Here the CDR3 reads CASSPRTSGASTDTQYF. DNA for the CDR3: TGTGCCAGCAGCCCCCGGACTAGCGGGGCTAGCACAGATACGCAGTATTTT.

The genes are TRBV7-9 and TRBJ2-2, with D possibly matching TRBD1 (5 bases). V was cut by 1 base and J by 0 bases, with 15 bases left in between. The CDR3 contains 18 residues. Germline CDR1 reads SEHNR; CDR2 reads FQNEAQ (reference sequence). CDR3 sequence reads: CASSLGGHQSANTGELFF. CDR3 coding DNA: TGTGCCAGCAGCTTAGGGGGCCACCAGTCCGCGAACACCGGGGAGCTGTTTTTT.

V gene TRBV14 combines with J gene TRBJ2-7; 9 positions match TRBD1. The CDR3 length is 14 residues. Per germline, CDR1 SGHDN and CDR2 FVKESK. V was pared by 1 base and J by 6 bases, with 4 bases of the junction left unmatched. CDR3 bases: TGTGCCAGCAGCCAAGCGGGACAGGGCCCCGAGCAGTACTTC. The encoded protein is CASSQAGQGPEQYF. Full variable domain (outside the CDR3, taken from reference TRBV14 and TRBJ2-7): EAGVTQFPSHSVIEKGQTVTLRCDPISGHDNLYWYRRVMGKEIKFLLHFVKESKQDESGMPNNRFLAERTGGTYSTLKVQPAELEDSGVYFCASSQAGQGPEQYFGPGTRLTVT.

This clone was counted once. The genes are TRBV7-2 and TRBJ2-2; 12 bases match TRBD2. The CDR3 contains 17 residues. The germline CDR1 and CDR2 sequences are SGHTA and FQGNSA. Trimming took 4 bases from V and 4 from J; bases not matched to a gene: 7. In DNA form, the CDR3 reads TGTGCCAGCAGCTCACTTTCTAGCGGGAGGGGCACCGGGGAGCTGTTTTTT. Encoded protein: CASSSLSSGRGTGELFF.

CDR3 sequence reads: CASSGTGVYEQYF. CDR3 coding DNA: TGTGCCAGCAGTGGGACAGGGGTATACGAGCAGTACTTC. The rearrangement joins TRBV2 to TRBJ2-7; TRBD1 aligns across 9 bases. Losses at the gene ends were 4 bases for V and 4 bases for J; bases not matched to a gene: 2. CDR1 and CDR2 from the germline V gene are SNHLY and FYNNEI. This CDR3 is built from 13 residues.

The rearrangement links TRBV5-1 to TRBJ2-1; D is perhaps TRBD1 (5 bases). From germline, CDR1 is SGHRS and CDR2 YFSETQ. The V gene lost 5 bases and the J gene lost 0 bases, with 15 bases spanning the gap. This CDR3 is built from 16 residues. The CDR3 sequence: CASSPPIDSSYNEQFF. CDR3 in DNA: TGCGCCAGCAGTCCCCCTATCGACAGCTCCTACAATGAGCAGTTCTTC.

V and J are TRBV20-1 and TRBJ2-5, with D unclear. Germline CDR1 is DFQATT and CDR2 is SNEGSKA (reference sequence). The CDR3 contains 11 residues. V was shortened by 3 bases and J by 2 bases, with 4 bases between the two germline ends. The CDR3 DNA follows: TGCAGTGCTAGTCTACAAGAGACCCAGTACTTC. Its protein is CSASLQETQYF.

The rearrangement uses TRBV7-9 and TRBJ1-4, with D tentatively TRBD1 (5 bases). The CDR3 is 11 amino acids. Germline assignment: CDR1 SEHNR and CDR2 FQNEAQ (reference sequence). Trimming cost V 5 bases and J 11 bases, with 9 bases left between them. The CDR3 loop reads CASSGGWKLFF. CDR3 coding DNA: TGTGCCAGCAGCGGGGGGTGGAAACTGTTTTTT.

A single count supports this clone. The chain uses TRBV11-2 and TRBJ2-2; 11 positions match TRBD2. Per the germline V gene, CDR1 is SGHAT and CDR2 is FQNNGV. With V trimmed by 4 bases and J by 4 bases, 11 bases remained unmatched. The CDR3 sequence is 18 residues long. DNA for the CDR3: TGTGCCAGCAGCTCCCTCAACTGGCTAGCGGGGGGCACCGGGGAGCTGTTTTTT. It codes for CASSSLNWLAGGTGELFF.